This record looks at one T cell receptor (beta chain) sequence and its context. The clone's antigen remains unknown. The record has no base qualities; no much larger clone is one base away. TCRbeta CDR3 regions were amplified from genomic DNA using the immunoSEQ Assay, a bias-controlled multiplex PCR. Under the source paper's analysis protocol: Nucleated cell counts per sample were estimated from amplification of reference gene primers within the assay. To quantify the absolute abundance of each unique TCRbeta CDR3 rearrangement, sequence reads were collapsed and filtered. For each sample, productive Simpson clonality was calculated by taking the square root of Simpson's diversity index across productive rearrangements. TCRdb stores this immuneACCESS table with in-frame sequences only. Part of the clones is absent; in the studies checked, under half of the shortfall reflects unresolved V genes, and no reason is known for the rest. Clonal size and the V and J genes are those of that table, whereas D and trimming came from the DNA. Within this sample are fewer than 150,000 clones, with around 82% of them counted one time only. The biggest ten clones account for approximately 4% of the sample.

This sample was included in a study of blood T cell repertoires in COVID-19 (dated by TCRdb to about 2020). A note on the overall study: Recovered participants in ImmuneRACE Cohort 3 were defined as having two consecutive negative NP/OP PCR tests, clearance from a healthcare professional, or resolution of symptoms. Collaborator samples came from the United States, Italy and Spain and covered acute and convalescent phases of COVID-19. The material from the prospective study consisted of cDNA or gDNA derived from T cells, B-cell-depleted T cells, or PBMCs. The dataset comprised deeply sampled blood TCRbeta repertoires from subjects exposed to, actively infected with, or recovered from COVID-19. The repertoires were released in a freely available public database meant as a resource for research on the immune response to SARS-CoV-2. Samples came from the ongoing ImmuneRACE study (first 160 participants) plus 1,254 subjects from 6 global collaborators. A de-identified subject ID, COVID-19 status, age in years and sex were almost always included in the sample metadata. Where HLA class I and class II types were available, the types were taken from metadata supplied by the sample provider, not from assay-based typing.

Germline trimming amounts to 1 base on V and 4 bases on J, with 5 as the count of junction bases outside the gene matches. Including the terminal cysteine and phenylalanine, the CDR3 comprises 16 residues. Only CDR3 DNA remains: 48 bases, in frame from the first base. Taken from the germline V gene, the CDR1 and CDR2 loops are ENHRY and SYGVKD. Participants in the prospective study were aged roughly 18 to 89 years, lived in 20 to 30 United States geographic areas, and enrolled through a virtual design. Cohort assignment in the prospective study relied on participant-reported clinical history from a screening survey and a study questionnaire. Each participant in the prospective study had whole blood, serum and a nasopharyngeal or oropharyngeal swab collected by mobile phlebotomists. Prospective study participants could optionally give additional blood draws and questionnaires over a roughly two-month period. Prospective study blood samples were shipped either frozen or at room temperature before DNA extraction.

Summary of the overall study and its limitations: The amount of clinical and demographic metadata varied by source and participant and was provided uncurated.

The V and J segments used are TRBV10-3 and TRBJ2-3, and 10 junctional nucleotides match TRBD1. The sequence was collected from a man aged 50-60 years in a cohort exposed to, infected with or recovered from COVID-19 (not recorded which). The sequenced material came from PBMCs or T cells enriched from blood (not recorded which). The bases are TGTGCCATCAGTGAGTTTGGGACAGGGGCGGCAGATACGCAGTATTTT. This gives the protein CAISEFGTGAADTQYF.